The 3 T cell receptor beta chains reported below all come from one sample, sequenced in a study of blood T cell repertoires in COVID-19. Generated by immunoSEQ multiplex PCR, the TCRdb table keeps only in-frame clones and is missing some. The sample holds about 150,000 clones, 87% seen once. Sequenced material: PBMCs or T cells enriched from blood (not recorded which). Receptors were obtained from a woman between 35 and 50 years old who had been exposed to COVID-19.

The rearrangement uses TRBV2 and TRBJ2-7, with 8 bases lining up with TRBD1. Germline values: CDR1 SNHLY, CDR2 FYNNEI. The CDR3 is 13 residues long. V shed 4 bases and J 4 bases; nucleotides not matched to a gene: 3. This CDR3 is CASSGQGRYEQYF. CDR3 in DNA: TGTGCCAGCAGTGGACAGGGGAGGTACGAGCAGTACTTC. Complete variable domain (other parts from reference TRBV2 and TRBJ2-7): EPEVTQTPSHQVTQMGQEVILRCVPISNHLYFYWYRQILGQKVEFLVSFYNNEISEKSEIFDDQFSVERPDGSNFTLKIRSTKLEDSAMYFCASSGQGRYEQYFGPGTRLTVT.

This sequence joins TRBV12-5 and TRBJ2-5, with TRBD1 matching over 9 bases. Germline lookup yields CDR1 LGHNT and CDR2 FRNRAP. The V gene end was trimmed by 2 bases and the J gene end by 0 bases; junction bases not matched to a gene: 19. The length of the CDR3 is 21 residues. The CDR3 reads CASGLPLPGQGTYPHQETQYF. CDR3 bases: TGTGCTAGTGGTTTGCCGCTGCCGGGACAGGGAACTTATCCCCACCAAGAGACCCAGTACTTC.

The chain uses TRBV5-1 and TRBJ2-7; the match to TRBD2 covers 11 bases. With V trimmed by 4 bases and J by 0 bases, 9 bases remained unmatched. CDR1 is SGHRS, CDR2 YFSETQ, per germline. The CDR3 contains 17 residues. CDR3 amino acids: CASSHRTSGGPSYEQYF. The CDR3 DNA sequence: TGCGCCAGCAGCCATCGTACTAGCGGGGGTCCCTCCTACGAGCAGTACTTC.